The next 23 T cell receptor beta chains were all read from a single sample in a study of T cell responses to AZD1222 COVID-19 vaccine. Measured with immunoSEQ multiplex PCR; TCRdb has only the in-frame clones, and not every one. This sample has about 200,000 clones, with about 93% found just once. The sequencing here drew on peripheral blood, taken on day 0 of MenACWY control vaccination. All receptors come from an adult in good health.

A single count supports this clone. The CDR3 DNA reads TGTGCCACCAGCGAGACAGTGAACACTGAAGCTTTCTTT. It is translated as CATSETVNTEAFF. This rearrangement joins TRBV24-1 to TRBJ1-1, with D possibly TRBD1 on 5 matching bases. Germline V lookup: CDR1 KGHDR, CDR2 SFDVKD. The CDR3 consists of 13 residues. V gave up 7 bases and J gave up 0 bases, with 8 bases separating them.

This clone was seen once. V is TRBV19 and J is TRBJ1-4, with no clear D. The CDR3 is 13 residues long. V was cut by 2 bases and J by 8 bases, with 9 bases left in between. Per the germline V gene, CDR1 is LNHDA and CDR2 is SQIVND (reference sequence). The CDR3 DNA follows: TGTGCCAGTAGTATACTACCCGAGGAAAAACTGTTTTTT. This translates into CASSILPEEKLFF.

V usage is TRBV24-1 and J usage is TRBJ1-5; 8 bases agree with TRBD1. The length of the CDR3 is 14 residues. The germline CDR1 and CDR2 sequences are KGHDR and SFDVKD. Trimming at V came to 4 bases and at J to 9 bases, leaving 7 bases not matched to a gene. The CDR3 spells CATSEDRGLRPQHF. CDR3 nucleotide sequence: TGTGCCACCAGTGAAGACAGGGGTTTGAGGCCCCAGCATTTT.

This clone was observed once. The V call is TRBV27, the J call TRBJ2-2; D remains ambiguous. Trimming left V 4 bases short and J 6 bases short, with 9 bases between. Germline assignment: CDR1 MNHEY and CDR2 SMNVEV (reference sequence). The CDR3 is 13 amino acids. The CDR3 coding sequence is TGTGCCAGCAGTTCGGAGCTATCCGGGGAGCTGTTTTTT. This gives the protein CASSSELSGELFF.

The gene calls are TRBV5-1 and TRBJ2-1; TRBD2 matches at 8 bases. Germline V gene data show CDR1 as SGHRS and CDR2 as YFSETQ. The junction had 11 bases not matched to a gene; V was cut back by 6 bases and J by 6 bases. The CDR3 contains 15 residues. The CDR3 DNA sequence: TGCGCCAGCACCCGCGGGGGGATGGTGGCCAATGAGCAGTTCTTC. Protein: CASTRGGMVANEQFF. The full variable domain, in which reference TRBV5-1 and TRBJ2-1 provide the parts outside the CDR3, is KAGVTQTPRYLIKTRGQQVTLSCSPISGHRSVSWYQQTPGQGLQFLFEYFSETQRNKGNFPGRFSGRQFSNSRSEMNVSTLELGDSALYLCASTRGGMVANEQFFGPGTRLTVL.

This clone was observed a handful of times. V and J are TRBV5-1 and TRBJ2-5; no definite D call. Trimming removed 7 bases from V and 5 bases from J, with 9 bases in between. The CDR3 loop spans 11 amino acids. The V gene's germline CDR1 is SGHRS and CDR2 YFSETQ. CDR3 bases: TGCGCCAGCCGCGTTGTCGAGACCCAGTACTTC. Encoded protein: CASRVVETQYF.

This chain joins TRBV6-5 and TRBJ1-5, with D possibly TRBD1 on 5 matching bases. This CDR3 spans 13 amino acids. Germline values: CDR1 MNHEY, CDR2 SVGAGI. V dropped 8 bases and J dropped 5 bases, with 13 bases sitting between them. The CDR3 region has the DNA TGTGCCAGCGCGGGCAGGGAGGATCAGCCCCAGCATTTT. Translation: CASAGREDQPQHF.

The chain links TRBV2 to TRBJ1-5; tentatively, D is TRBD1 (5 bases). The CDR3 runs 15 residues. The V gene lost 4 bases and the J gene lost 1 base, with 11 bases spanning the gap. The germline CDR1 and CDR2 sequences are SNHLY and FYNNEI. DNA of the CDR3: TGTGCCAGCAGTGGTCAGGGTAGGAGCAATCAGCCCCAGCATTTT. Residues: CASSGQGRSNQPQHF.

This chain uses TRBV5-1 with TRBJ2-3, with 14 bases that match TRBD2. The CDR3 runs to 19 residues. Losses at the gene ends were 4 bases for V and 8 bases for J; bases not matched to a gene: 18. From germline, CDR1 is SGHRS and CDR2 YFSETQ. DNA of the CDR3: TGCGCCAGCAGCCCGGGACTAGCGGGGGCCGTTTCACCCCTAAGTACGCAGTATTTT. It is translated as CASSPGLAGAVSPLSTQYF. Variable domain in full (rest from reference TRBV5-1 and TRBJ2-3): KAGVTQTPRYLIKTRGQQVTLSCSPISGHRSVSWYQQTPGQGLQFLFEYFSETQRNKGNFPGRFSGRQFSNSRSEMNVSTLELGDSALYLCASSPGLAGAVSPLSTQYFGPGTRLTVL.

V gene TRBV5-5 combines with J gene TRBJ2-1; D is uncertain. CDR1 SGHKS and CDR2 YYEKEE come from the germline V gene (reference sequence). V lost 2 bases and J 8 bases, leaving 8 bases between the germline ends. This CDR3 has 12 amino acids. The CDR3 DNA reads TGTGCCAGCAGCTTAGGCGGATATGAGCAGTTCTTC. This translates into CASSLGGYEQFF.

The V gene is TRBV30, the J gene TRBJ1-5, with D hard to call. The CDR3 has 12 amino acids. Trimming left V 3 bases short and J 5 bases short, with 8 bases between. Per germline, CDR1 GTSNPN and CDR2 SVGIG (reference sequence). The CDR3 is CAWRGIDQPQHF. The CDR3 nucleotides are TGTGCCTGGAGGGGCATAGATCAGCCCCAGCATTTT. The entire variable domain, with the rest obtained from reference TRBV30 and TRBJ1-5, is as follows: SQTIHQWPATLVQPVGSPLSLECTVEGTSNPNLYWYRQAAGRGLQLLFYSVGIGQISSEVPQNLSASRPQDRQFILSSKKLLLSDSGFYLCAWRGIDQPQHFGDGTRLSIL.

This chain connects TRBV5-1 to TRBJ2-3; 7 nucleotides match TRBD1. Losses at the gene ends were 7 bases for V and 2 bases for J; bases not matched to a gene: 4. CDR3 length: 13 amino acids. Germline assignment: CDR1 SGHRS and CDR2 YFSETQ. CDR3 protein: CASQQGSTDTQYF. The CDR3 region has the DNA TGCGCCAGCCAACAGGGGTCCACAGATACGCAGTATTTT.

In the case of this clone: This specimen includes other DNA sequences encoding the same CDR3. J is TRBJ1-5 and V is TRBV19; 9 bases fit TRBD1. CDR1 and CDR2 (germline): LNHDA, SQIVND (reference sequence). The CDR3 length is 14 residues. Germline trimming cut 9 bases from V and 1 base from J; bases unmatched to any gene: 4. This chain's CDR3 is CASRGQGSNQPQHF. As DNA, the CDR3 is TGTGCCAGCAGGGGACAGGGAAGCAATCAGCCCCAGCATTTT.

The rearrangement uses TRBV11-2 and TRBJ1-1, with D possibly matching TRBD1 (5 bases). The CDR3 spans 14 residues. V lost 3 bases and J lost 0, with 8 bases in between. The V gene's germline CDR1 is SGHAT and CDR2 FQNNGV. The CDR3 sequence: CASSLSGLNTEAFF. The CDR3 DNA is TGTGCCAGCAGCTTGTCGGGGCTGAACACTGAAGCTTTCTTT.

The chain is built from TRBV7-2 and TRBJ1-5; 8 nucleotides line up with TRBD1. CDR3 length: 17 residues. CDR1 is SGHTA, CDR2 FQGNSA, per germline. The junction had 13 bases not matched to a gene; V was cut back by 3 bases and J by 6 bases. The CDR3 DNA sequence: TGTGCCAGCAGCTTGAGGACAGGGAACGTAGGAAGTCAGCCCCAGCATTTT. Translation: CASSLRTGNVGSQPQHF.

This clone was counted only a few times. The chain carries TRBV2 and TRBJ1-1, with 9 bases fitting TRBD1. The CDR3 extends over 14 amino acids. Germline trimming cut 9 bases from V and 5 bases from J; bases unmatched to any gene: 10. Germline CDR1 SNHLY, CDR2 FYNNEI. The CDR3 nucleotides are TGTGCCAGTTCGATGACAGGGGGTTGGACTGAAGCTTTCTTT. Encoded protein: CASSMTGGWTEAFF.

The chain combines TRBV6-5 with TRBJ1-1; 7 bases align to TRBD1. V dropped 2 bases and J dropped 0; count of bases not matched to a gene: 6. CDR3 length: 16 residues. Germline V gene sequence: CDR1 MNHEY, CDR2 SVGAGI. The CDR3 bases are TGTGCCAGCAGTTACAAATACAGGGGATTGAACACTGAAGCTTTCTTT. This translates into CASSYKYRGLNTEAFF.

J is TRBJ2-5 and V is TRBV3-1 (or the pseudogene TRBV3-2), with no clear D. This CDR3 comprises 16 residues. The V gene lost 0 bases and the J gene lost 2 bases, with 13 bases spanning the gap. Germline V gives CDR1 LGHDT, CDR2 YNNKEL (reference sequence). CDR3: CASSQEKAWRQETQYF. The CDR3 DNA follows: TGTGCCAGCAGCCAAGAGAAGGCCTGGCGGCAAGAGACCCAGTACTTC.

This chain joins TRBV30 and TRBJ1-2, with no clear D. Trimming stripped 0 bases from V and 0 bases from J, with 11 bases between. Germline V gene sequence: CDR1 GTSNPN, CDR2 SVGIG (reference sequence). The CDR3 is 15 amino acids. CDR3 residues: CAWSVIGVANYGYTF. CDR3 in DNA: TGTGCCTGGAGTGTAATCGGGGTGGCTAACTATGGCTACACCTTC.

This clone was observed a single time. The CDR3 region is CASSFRLAGHTDTQYF. The CDR3 DNA reads as TGTGCCAGCAGCTTCCGACTAGCGGGGCACACAGATACGCAGTATTTT. The chain combines TRBV11-2 with TRBJ2-3; 11 bases agree with TRBD2. Trimming removed 3 bases from V and 2 bases from J; junction bases left unmatched: 4. Germline assignment: CDR1 SGHAT and CDR2 FQNNGV. There are 16 residues in the CDR3.

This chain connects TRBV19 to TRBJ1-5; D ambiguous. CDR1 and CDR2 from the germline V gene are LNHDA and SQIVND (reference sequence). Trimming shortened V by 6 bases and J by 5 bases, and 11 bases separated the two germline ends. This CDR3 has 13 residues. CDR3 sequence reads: CASSRIPHQPQHF. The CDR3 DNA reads TGTGCCAGTAGCAGAATTCCCCATCAGCCCCAGCATTTT.

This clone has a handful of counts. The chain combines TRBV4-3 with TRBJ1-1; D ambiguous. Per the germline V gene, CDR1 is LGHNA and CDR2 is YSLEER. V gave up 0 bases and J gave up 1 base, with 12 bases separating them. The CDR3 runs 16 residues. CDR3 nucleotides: TGCGCCAGCAGCCAAGATTCCCATGATGAGAACACTGAAGCTTTCTTT. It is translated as CASSQDSHDENTEAFF.

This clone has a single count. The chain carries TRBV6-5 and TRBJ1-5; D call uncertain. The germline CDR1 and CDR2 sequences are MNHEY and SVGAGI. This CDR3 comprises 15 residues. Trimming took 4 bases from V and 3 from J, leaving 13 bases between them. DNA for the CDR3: TGTGCCAGCAGTTCGGCACTGAGGGACAATCAGCCCCAGCATTTT. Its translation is CASSSALRDNQPQHF.